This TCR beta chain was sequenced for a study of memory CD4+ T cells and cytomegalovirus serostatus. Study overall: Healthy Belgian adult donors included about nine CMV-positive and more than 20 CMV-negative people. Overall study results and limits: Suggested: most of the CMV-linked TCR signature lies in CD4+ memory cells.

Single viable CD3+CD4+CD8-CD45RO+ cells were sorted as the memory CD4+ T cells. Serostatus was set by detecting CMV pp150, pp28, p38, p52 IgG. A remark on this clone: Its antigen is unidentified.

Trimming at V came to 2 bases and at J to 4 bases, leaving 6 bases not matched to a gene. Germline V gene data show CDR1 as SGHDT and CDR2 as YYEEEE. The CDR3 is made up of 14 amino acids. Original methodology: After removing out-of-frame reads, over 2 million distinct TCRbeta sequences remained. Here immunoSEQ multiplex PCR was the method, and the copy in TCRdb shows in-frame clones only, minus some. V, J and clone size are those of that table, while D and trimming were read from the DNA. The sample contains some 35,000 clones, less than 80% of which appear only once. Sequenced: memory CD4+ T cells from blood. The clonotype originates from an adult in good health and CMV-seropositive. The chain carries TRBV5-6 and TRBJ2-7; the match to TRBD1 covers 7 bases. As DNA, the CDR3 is TGTGCCAGCAGCTTTAGGGGGCGTAGGTACGAGCAGTACTTC. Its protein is CASSFRGRRYEQYF.